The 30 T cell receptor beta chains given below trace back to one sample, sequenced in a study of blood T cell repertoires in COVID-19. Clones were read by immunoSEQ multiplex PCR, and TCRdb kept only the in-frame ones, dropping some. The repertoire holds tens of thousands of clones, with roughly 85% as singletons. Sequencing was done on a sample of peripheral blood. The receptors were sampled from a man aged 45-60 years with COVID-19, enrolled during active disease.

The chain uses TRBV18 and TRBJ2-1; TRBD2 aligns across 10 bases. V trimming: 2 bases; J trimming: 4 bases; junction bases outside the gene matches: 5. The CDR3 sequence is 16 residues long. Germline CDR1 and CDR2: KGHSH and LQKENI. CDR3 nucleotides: TGTGCCAGCTCACCATTGTCTAGCGGGAGTTACAATGAGCAGTTCTTC. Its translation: CASSPLSSGSYNEQFF.

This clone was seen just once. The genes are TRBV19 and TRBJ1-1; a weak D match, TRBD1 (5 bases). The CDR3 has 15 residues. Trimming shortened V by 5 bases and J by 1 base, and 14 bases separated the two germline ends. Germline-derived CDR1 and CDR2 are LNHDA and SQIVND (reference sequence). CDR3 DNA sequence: TGTGCCAGTAGTCGGGGGGACCGGTCGAACACTGAAGCTTTCTTT. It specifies CASSRGDRSNTEAFF.

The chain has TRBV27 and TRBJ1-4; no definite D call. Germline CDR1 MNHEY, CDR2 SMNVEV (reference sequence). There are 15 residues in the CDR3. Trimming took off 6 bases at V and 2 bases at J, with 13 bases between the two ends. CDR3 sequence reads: CASRPRGSTNEKLFF. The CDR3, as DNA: TGTGCCAGCAGGCCCAGAGGAAGCACTAATGAAAAACTGTTTTTT.

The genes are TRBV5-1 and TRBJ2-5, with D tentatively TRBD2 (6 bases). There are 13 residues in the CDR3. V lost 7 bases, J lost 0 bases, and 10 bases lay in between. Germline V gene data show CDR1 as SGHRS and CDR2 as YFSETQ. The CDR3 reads CASAGGYQETQYF. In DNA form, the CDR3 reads TGCGCCAGCGCTGGGGGGTACCAAGAGACCCAGTACTTC.

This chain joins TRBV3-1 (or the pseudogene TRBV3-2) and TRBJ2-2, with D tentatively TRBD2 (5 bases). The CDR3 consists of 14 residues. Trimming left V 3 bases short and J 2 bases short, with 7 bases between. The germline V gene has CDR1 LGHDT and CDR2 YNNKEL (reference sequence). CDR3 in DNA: TGTGCCAGCAGCCATCCGGGAAACACCGGGGAGCTGTTTTTT. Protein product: CASSHPGNTGELFF.

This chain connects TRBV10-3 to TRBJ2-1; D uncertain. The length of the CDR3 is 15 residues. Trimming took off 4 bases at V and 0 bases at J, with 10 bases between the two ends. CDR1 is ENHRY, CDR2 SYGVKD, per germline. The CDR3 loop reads CAISGRRSSYNEQFF. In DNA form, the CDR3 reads TGTGCCATCAGTGGGCGGCGGAGCTCCTACAATGAGCAGTTCTTC.

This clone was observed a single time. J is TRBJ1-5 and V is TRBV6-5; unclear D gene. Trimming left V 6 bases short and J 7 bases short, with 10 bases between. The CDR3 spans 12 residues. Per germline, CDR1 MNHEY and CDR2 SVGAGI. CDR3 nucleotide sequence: TGTGCCAGCAGGAGGACTGGGCAGCCCCAGCATTTT. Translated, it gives CASRRTGQPQHF.

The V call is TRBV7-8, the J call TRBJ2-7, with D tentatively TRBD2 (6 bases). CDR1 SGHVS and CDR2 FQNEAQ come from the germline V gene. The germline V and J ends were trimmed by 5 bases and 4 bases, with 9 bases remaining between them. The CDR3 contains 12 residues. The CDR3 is CASSPGTYEQYF. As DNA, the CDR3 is TGTGCCAGCAGCCCCGGGACTTACGAGCAGTACTTC.

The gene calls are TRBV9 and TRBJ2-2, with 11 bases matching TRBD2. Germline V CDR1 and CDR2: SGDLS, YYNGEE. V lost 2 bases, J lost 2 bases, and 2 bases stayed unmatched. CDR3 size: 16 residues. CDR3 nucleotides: TGTGCCAGCAGCGTGACTAGCGGGATTAACACCGGGGAGCTGTTTTTT. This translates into CASSVTSGINTGELFF.

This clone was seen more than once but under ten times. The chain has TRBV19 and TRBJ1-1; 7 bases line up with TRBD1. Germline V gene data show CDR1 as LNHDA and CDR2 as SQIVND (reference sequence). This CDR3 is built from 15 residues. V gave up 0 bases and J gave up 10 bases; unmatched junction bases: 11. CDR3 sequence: CASSIDSGQARRAFF. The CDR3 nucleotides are TGTGCCAGTAGTATAGACTCCGGACAGGCCCGAAGAGCTTTCTTT.

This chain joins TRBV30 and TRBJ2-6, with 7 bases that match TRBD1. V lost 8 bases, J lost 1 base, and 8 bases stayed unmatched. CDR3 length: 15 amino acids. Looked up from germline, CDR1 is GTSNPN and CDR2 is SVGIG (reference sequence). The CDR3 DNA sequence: TGTGCCGGTGGACAGGCGCTTTCTGGGGCCAACGTCCTGACTTTC. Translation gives CAGGQALSGANVLTF. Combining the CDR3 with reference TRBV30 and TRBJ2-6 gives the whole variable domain SQTIHQWPATLVQPVGSPLSLECTVEGTSNPNLYWYRQAAGRGLQLLFYSVGIGQISSEVPQNLSASRPQDRQFILSSKKLLLSDSGFYLCAGGQALSGANVLTFGAGSRLTVL.

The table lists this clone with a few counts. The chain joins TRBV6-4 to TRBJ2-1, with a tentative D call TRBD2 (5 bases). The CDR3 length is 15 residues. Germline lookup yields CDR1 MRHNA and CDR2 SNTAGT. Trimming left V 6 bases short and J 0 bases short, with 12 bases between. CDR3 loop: CASSPQGSSYNEQFF. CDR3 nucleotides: TGTGCCAGCAGCCCCCAAGGGAGCTCCTACAATGAGCAGTTCTTC.

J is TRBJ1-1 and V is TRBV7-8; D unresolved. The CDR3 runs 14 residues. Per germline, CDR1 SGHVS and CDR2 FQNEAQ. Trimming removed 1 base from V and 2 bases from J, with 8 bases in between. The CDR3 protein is CASSLVAINTEAFF. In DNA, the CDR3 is TGTGCCAGCAGCTTAGTGGCAATTAACACTGAAGCTTTCTTT. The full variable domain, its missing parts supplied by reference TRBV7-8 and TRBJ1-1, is GAGVSQSPRYKVAKRGQDVALRCDPISGHVSLFWYQQALGQGPEFLTYFQNEAQLDKSGLPSDRFFAERPEGSVSTLKIQRTQQEDSAVYLCASSLVAINTEAFFGQGTRLTVV.

CDR3: CASSLGLAGTNTGELFF. CDR3 sequence (DNA): TGTGCCAGCAGCCTCGGACTAGCGGGAACGAACACCGGGGAGCTGTTTTTT. This chain uses TRBV3-1 (or the pseudogene TRBV3-2) with TRBJ2-2, with 12 nucleotides matching TRBD2. Per the germline V gene, CDR1 is LGHDT and CDR2 is YNNKEL (reference sequence). Trimming cost V 4 bases and J 0 bases; bases outside gene matches: 3. The CDR3 totals 17 residues.

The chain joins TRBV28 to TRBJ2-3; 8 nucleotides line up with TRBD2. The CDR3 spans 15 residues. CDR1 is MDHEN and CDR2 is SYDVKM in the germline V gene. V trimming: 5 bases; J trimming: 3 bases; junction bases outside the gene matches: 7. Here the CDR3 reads CASSPSGSLTDTQYF. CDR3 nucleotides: TGTGCCAGCAGTCCCAGCGGGAGTCTGACAGATACGCAGTATTTT.

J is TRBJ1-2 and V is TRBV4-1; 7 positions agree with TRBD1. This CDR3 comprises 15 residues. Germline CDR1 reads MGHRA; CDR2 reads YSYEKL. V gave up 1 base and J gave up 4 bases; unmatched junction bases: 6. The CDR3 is CASSQGARGIYGYTF. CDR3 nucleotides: TGCGCCAGCAGCCAAGGGGCCAGGGGGATCTATGGCTACACCTTC.

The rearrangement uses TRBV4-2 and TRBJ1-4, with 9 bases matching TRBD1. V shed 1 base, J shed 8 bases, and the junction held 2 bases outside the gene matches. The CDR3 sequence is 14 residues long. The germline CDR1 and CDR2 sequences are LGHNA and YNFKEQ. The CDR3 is CASSQGDRDEKLFF. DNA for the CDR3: TGTGCCAGCAGCCAAGGGGACAGGGACGAAAAACTGTTTTTT.

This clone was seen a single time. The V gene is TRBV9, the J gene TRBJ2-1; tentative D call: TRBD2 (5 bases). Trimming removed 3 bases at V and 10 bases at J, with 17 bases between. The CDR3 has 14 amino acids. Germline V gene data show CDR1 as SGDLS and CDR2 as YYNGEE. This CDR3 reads CASSGGAWSGEQFF. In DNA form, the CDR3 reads TGTGCCAGCAGCGGGGGAGCGTGGAGTGGCGAGCAGTTCTTC.

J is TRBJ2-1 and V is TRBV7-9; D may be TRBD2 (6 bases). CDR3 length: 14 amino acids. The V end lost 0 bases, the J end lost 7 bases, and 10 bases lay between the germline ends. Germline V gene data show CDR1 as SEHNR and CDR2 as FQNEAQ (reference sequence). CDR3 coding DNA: TGTGCCAGCAGCTTAGCGGGGGGTGGGAATGAGCAGTTCTTC. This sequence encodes CASSLAGGGNEQFF.

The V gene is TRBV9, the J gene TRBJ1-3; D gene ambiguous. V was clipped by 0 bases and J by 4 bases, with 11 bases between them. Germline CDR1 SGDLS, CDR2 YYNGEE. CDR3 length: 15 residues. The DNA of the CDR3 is TGTGCCAGCAGCGTAGGAGGTCGAGTAGGAAACACCATATATTTT. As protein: CASSVGGRVGNTIYF.

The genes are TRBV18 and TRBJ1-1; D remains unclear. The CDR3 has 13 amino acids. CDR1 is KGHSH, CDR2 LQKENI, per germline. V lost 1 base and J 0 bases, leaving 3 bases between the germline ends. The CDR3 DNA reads TGTGCCAGCTCACCACTAATGAACACTGAAGCTTTCTTT. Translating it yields CASSPLMNTEAFF.

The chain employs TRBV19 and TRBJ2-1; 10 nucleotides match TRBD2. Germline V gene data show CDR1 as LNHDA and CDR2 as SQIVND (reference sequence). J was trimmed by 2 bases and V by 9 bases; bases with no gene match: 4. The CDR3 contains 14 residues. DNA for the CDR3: TGTGCCAGCCTAGCGGGAGACGCCTACAATGAGCAGTTCTTC. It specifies CASLAGDAYNEQFF.

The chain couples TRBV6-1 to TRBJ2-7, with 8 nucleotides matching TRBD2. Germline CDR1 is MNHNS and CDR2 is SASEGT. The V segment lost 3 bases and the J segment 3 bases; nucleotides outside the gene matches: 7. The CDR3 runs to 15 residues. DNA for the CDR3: TGTGCCAGCAGTGATGGAGCGGGAGACCACTACGAGCAGTACTTC. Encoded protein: CASSDGAGDHYEQYF.

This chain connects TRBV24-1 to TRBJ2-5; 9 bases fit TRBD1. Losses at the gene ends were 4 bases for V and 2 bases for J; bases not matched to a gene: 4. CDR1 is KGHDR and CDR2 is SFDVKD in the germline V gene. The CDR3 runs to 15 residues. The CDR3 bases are TGTGCCACCAGTGACGGAGGGACAGGGCAAGAGACCCAGTACTTC. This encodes CATSDGGTGQETQYF.

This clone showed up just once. The CDR3 protein is CASSRGAVTEAFF. The CDR3 nucleotides read TGTGCCAGCTCACGCGGAGCGGTGACTGAAGCTTTCTTT. The chain links TRBV18 to TRBJ1-1, with D hard to call. Germline V lookup: CDR1 KGHSH, CDR2 LQKENI. The V gene lost 4 bases and the J gene lost 5 bases, with 11 bases spanning the gap. This CDR3 is built from 13 residues.

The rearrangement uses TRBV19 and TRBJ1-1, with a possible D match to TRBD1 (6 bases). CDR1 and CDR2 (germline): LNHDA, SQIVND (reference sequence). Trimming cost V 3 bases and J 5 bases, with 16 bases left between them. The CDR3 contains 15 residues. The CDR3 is CASSMAQGVWTEAFF. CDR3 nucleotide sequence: TGTGCCAGTAGTATGGCACAGGGCGTGTGGACTGAAGCTTTCTTT.

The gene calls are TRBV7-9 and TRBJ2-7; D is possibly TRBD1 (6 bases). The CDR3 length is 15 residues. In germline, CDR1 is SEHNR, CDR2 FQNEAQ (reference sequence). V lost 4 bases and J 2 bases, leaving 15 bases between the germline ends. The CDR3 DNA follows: TGTGCCAGCAGCTATCACACAGGGTTTCCCTACGAGCAGTACTTC. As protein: CASSYHTGFPYEQYF.

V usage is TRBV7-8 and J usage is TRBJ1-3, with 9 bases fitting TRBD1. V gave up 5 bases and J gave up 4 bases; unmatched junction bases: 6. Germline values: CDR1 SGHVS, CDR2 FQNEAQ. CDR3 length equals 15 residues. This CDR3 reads CASSIAGTGGNTIYF. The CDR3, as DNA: TGTGCCAGCAGCATTGCCGGGACAGGGGGAAACACCATATATTTT.

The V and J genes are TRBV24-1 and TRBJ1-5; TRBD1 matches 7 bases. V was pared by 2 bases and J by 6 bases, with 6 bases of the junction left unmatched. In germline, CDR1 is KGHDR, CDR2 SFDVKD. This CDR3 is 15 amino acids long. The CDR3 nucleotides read TGTGCCACCAGTGATTCCAAGGGGGCGGCTCAGCCCCAGCATTTT. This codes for CATSDSKGAAQPQHF.

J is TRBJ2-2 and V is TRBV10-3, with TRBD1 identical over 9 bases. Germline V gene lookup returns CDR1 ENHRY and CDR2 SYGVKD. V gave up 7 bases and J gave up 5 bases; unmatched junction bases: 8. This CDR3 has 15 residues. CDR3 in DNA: TGTGCCATCACCGCGGGACAGGGATTTACCGGGGAGCTGTTTTTT. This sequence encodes CAITAGQGFTGELFF.